One TCR beta chain is described in this entry. Its antigen is unknown. Amplification targeted TCR beta CDR3 regions from RNA transcripts. First-round RT-PCR of the TCR CDR3 relied on the HTBI primer set. TCRdb reprocessed the multiplex PCR reads with MiXCR, giving one entry per CDR3 protein. The profile shows approximately 710,000 distinct CDR3 sequences, roughly 17% of them singletons. This CDR3 has 17 residues. Germline V gene sequence: CDR1 LNHNV, CDR2 YYDKDF (reference sequence). With 0 bases clipped from V and 1 base from J, the junction kept 3 bases outside the gene matches. The data were taken from a study of T cells in Graves' hyperthyroidism and ophthalmopathy. General observations from the study: Most thyroid-expanded clonotypes above 0.001 were also found in blood. The model's output predicted ophthalmopathy at a median of roughly 6.9 months prior to onset.

The sequenced sample was blood. This sequence originates from a middle-aged man with Graves' hyperthyroidism. The genes are TRBV15 and TRBJ2-3; the match to TRBD2 covers 11 bases. The chain's CDR3 is CATSREGLADRTDTQYF. The DNA for the CDR3 is TGTGCCACCAGCAGAGAGGGACTAGCGGATCGCACAGATACGCAGTATTTT.